This T cell receptor beta chain stems from a study of cytomegalovirus exposure and HLA in healthy donors. The study's findings and limits: The study labeled more than 150 TCR beta chains cytomegalovirus-associated. Under in vitro conditions, three CMV-associated chains were confirmed as specific for CMV antigens. Equally common other TCR beta chains were less clonally expanded than HLA-associated ones, a later analysis found. Researchers reported from a later analysis that most CMV-associated TCR beta chains appeared HLA-restricted.

As to this clone: Its specificity is unknown.

This CDR3 has 13 residues. The V segment lost 4 bases and the J segment 9 bases; nucleotides outside the gene matches: 9. The germline gives CDR1 GTSNPN, CDR2 SVGIG (reference sequence). PCR used 60 Vbeta primers and 13 Jbeta primers. The assay was immunoSEQ multiplex PCR, and TCRdb's table has in-frame clones only and misses some. The table has roughly 120,000 clones, approximately 70% seen once; the top ten hold about 4.9%. This sequence originates from a man aged 55 to 70 in good health and CMV-seropositive. This chain connects TRBV30 to TRBJ2-1, with 7 bases that match TRBD2. The sample was PBMCs. CDR3 sequence reads: CAWTRGVPGEQFF. As DNA, the CDR3 is TGTGCCTGGACCCGGGGGGTCCCGGGTGAGCAGTTCTTC.